The T cell receptor beta chain described here comes from a study of T cell responses to AZD1222 COVID-19 vaccine. Produced via immunoSEQ multiplex PCR; TCRdb's table is partial and in-frame only. The sample yields about 190,000 clones, about 94% seen once. To note about this clone: The antigen is unknown.

V shed 8 bases and J shed 4 bases, with 15 bases lying between them. In germline, CDR1 is MDHEN, CDR2 SYDVKM. The CDR3 consists of 14 residues. Study-wide points: A rise in Spike-specific TCR breadth and depth followed two AZD1222 doses.

This sequence joins TRBV28 and TRBJ2-1; D is unresolved. Sequenced here: peripheral blood, sampled on day 0 of AZD1222 vaccination. The receptor's source is an adult in good health. For the CDR3, the DNA is TGTGCCAGCCTCAGCCCCCTCGGGTACAATGAGCAGTTCTTC. Its protein product is CASLSPLGYNEQFF.